These T cell receptor beta chains were read from a single sample in a study of blood T cell repertoires in COVID-19. Sequenced by immunoSEQ multiplex PCR; TCRdb stores in-frame clones only, minus some. The profile shows approximately 170,000 clones, about 83% of them singletons. Specimen: peripheral blood. The receptors shown here come from a man aged 18 to 30 with active or convalescent COVID-19. Both conserved end residues are part of each CDR3. D genes are given only for firm matches. Some rows mark clone size as missing; the rest say once, few, many or name a class of expanded clone.

>TRBJ1-4|-|TRBV18|-
TGTGCCAGCTCAAGGGGAACGAATGAAAAACTGTTTTTT
CASSRGTNEKLFF
>TRBJ1-5|once|TRBV12-5|-
TGTGCTAGTGGGATAGATCAGCCCCAGCATTTT
CASGIDQPQHF
>TRBJ1-1|-|TRBV14|-
TGTGCCAGCAGCCAAGAGCCAGTCGTGGAGACTGAAGCTTTCTTT
CASSQEPVVETEAFF
>TRBJ2-1|-|TRBV6-5|-
TGTGCCAGCCAGCGACAGCGTAGCATGTACAATGAGCAGTTCTTC
CASQRQRSMYNEQFF
>TRBJ1-2|-|TRBV7-9|-
TGTGCCAGCAGCTCCCAGGGAATAGGTGGCTACACCTTC
CASSSQGIGGYTF
>TRBJ1-3|-|TRBV18|-
TGTGCCAGCTCACCCCCCGGTGGTCCCTCTGGAAACACCATATATTTT
CASSPPGGPSGNTIYF
>TRBJ1-6|-|TRBV2|-
TGTGCCAGCAGTGGTACGGTTAATTCACCCCTCCACTTT
CASSGTVNSPLHF
>TRBJ1-1|-|TRBV28|-
TGTGCCAGCAGTTTTGTGTGGGGGACTCGAGCCACTGAAGCTTTCTTT
CASSFVWGTRATEAFF
>TRBJ2-7|-|TRBV7-3|-
TGTGCCAGCAGCTTAAGTCCTTCCTACGAGCAGTACTTC
CASSLSPSYEQYF
>TRBJ2-5|-|TRBV9|TRBD2
TGTGCCAGCAGCGTAGGGGTAGCGGGGGGAATCCAAGAGACCCAGTACTTC
CASSVGVAGGIQETQYF
>TRBJ2-7|once|TRBV9|TRBD2
TGTGCCAGCAGCGGGGGGACTAGCGTTAACGAGCAGTACTTC
CASSGGTSVNEQYF
>TRBJ2-7|-|TRBV5-4|TRBD2
TGTGCCAGCAGCCTCGGGAGGTACGAGCAGTACTTC
CASSLGRYEQYF
>TRBJ1-5|-|TRBV4-1|TRBD1
TGCGCCAGCAGCCAAGGGGACAGGGGCGGGGGGACCCAGCATTTT
CASSQGDRGGGTQHF
>TRBJ1-5|-|TRBV7-9|-
TGTGCCAGCAGCAGTGACAGCGTCCAGCCCCAGCATTTT
CASSSDSVQPQHF
>TRBJ2-3|once|TRBV24-1|-
TGTGCCACCAGTGATTTTGTAAACAGCAACACAGATACGCAGTATTTT
CATSDFVNSNTDTQYF
>TRBJ1-1|once|TRBV10-3|-
TGTGCCATCAGTGAGTCGACGGGGGAATACACTGAAGCTTTCTTT
CAISESTGEYTEAFF
>TRBJ1-4|-|TRBV20-1|-
TGCAGTGCTAGTAGGACAGAGGATAATGAAAAACTGTTTTTT
CSASRTEDNEKLFF
>TRBJ2-5|-|TRBV11-2|TRBD2
TGTGCCAGCAGCGAAGATCTAGCGGGGGAGGGTAGAGAGACCCAGTACTTC
CASSEDLAGEGRETQYF
>TRBJ1-5|-|TRBV2|-
TGTGCCAGCACAGGGGATAGCAATCAGCCCCAGCATTTT
CASTGDSNQPQHF
>TRBJ1-6|-|TRBV19|-
TGTGCCAGTAGCGGGACTCTTAATTCACCCCTCCACTTT
CASSGTLNSPLHF
>TRBJ2-2|-|TRBV9|TRBD2
TGTGCCAGCAATAGCGGGGGGGCTCTCGGGGAGCTGTTTTTT
CASNSGGALGELFF
>TRBJ2-5|-|TRBV5-1|TRBD1
TGCGCCAGCAGCTTGGGCGGGACAGGGGGGAGGATGGAGACCCAGTACTTC
CASSLGGTGGRMETQYF
>TRBJ1-6|-|TRBV5-6|-
TGTGCCAGCAGCCGACAGATAGGTAATTCACCCCTCCACTTT
CASSRQIGNSPLHF
>TRBJ2-2|-|TRBV5-1|TRBD1
TGCGCCAGCAGCCGCCTACGGGGACAGGACAACACCGGGGAGCTGTTTTTT
CASSRLRGQDNTGELFF
>TRBJ1-1|-|TRBV6-5|-
TGTGCCAGCAGCGGGGGTATACGGGACACTGAAGCTTTCTTT
CASSGGIRDTEAFF
>TRBJ1-5|-|TRBV5-6|-
TGTGCCTCAGGGGCGAAGGGGAGTCAGCCCCAGCATTTT
CASGAKGSQPQHF
>TRBJ1-3|-|TRBV27|-
TGTGCCAGCAGTTTATCTATTGGACTGGGAAACACCATATATTTT
CASSLSIGLGNTIYF
>TRBJ1-5|-|TRBV2|-
TGTGCCAGCAGTGTTTCCGGTAGCAATCAGCCCCAGCATTTT
CASSVSGSNQPQHF
>TRBJ1-2|once|TRBV15|-
TGTGCCACCAGCAGAGGCCAGGGTCGTGGTGCTAACTATGGCTACACCTTC
CATSRGQGRGANYGYTF
>TRBJ1-5|once|TRBV7-9|-
TGTGCCAGCAGCTTAGCCGCGGTTCAGCCCCAGCATTTT
CASSLAAVQPQHF
>TRBJ2-7|once|TRBV29-1|-
TGCAGCGCGGACGGCGGCTACGAGCAGTACTTC
CSADGGYEQYF
>TRBJ2-1|-|TRBV5-1|-
TGCGCCAGCAGCTTGTTCGATCGGTACAATGAGCAGTTCTTC
CASSLFDRYNEQFF
>TRBJ1-1|-|TRBV6-5|-
TGTGCCAGCAACCCCCGGGGGGGCGCTGAAGCTTTCTTT
CASNPRGGAEAFF
>TRBJ2-5|once|TRBV5-1|TRBD2
TGCGCCAGCAGCATTGGGGCTAGCGGGCAAGAGACCCAGTACTTC
CASSIGASGQETQYF
>TRBJ2-5|-|TRBV5-1|-
TGCGCCAGCAGCTTAATTAGCGCGTTACAAGAGACCCAGTACTTC
CASSLISALQETQYF
>TRBJ2-2|-|TRBV11-2|TRBD1
TGTGCCAGCAGCTTAGATAGGGACAGGGGTATGGAGCTGTTTTTT
CASSLDRDRGMELFF
>TRBJ2-1|once|TRBV11-2|-
TGTGCCAGCAGCTGGGGCGCCCAGCAGTTCTTC
CASSWGAQQFF
>TRBJ2-3|-|TRBV6-5|-
TGTGCCAGCAAGGGGCGGAACACAGATACGCAGTATTTT
CASKGRNTDTQYF
>TRBJ2-3|-|TRBV10-3|TRBD1
TGTGCCATCAGTGAGTCGAGGCTAAAGGGGGCCACAGATACGCAGTATTTT
CAISESRLKGATDTQYF
>TRBJ1-1|few|TRBV7-3|TRBD1
TGTGCCAGCAGCCCCCAGGGGGGAGGATCTGAAGCTTTCTTT
CASSPQGGGSEAFF
>TRBJ2-7|-|TRBV11-3|TRBD2
TGTGCCAGCAGCCCCACCTTTAGCGGGAGAAAGTTCGACGAGCAGTACTTC
CASSPTFSGRKFDEQYF
>TRBJ2-1|-|TRBV14|TRBD1
TGTGCCAGCAGCCAAGTTGACGGGACAGGGCAGTTCTTC
CASSQVDGTGQFF
>TRBJ1-5|-|TRBV2|-
TGTGCCAGCACAGGCAGAACCAGGAATCAGCCCCAGCATTTT
CASTGRTRNQPQHF
>TRBJ1-1|-|TRBV24-1|TRBD1
TGTGCCACCAGTGGTGCAGGGGGGAACACTGAAGCTTTCTTT
CATSGAGGNTEAFF
>TRBJ1-6|-|TRBV11-3|TRBD1
TGTGCCAGCAGCCTTGCAGGGGGAGCAAATAATTCACCCCTCCACTTT
CASSLAGGANNSPLHF
>TRBJ1-5|once|TRBV5-1|-
TGCGCCAGCAGCTTGACAGGAGATGGCAATCAGCCCCAGCATTTT
CASSLTGDGNQPQHF
>TRBJ1-1|-|TRBV2|TRBD1
TGTGCCAGCAGGGGACAGATCCTGAACACTGAAGCTTTCTTT
CASRGQILNTEAFF
>TRBJ1-6|-|TRBV30|-
TGTGCCTCCTTCTCGCAGGGATGGAGTTCACCCCTCCACTTT
CASFSQGWSSPLHF
>TRBJ1-4|once|TRBV7-2|-
TGTGCCAGCAGCTTACCCCTGACAGAGAGCTATAATGAAAAACTGTTTTTT
CASSLPLTESYNEKLFF
>TRBJ1-6|few|TRBV15|TRBD1
TGTGCCACCAGCATCCTACCGGGACAGGGTGGTTCACCCCTCCACTTT
CATSILPGQGGSPLHF
>TRBJ1-1|-|TRBV7-3|-
TGTGCCAGCAGCTTATTCGGGTTGGACACTGAAGCTTTCTTT
CASSLFGLDTEAFF
>TRBJ2-7|-|TRBV23-1|-
TGCGCCAGCAGTCAATCTCTTAGAGGAGATTACGAGCAGTACTTC
CASSQSLRGDYEQYF
>TRBJ1-1|-|TRBV28|-
TGTGCCAGCAGTTTTGTTCGCCAGTCTGAAGCTTTCTTT
CASSFVRQSEAFF
>TRBJ2-1|-|TRBV7-2|TRBD1
TGTGCCAGCAGTTTCGGACAGGGGGCCAATGAGCAGTTCTTC
CASSFGQGANEQFF
>TRBJ2-7|-|TRBV29-1|-
TGCAGCGTTGAGGTCCCGCTGAGGGAGCAGTACTTC
CSVEVPLREQYF